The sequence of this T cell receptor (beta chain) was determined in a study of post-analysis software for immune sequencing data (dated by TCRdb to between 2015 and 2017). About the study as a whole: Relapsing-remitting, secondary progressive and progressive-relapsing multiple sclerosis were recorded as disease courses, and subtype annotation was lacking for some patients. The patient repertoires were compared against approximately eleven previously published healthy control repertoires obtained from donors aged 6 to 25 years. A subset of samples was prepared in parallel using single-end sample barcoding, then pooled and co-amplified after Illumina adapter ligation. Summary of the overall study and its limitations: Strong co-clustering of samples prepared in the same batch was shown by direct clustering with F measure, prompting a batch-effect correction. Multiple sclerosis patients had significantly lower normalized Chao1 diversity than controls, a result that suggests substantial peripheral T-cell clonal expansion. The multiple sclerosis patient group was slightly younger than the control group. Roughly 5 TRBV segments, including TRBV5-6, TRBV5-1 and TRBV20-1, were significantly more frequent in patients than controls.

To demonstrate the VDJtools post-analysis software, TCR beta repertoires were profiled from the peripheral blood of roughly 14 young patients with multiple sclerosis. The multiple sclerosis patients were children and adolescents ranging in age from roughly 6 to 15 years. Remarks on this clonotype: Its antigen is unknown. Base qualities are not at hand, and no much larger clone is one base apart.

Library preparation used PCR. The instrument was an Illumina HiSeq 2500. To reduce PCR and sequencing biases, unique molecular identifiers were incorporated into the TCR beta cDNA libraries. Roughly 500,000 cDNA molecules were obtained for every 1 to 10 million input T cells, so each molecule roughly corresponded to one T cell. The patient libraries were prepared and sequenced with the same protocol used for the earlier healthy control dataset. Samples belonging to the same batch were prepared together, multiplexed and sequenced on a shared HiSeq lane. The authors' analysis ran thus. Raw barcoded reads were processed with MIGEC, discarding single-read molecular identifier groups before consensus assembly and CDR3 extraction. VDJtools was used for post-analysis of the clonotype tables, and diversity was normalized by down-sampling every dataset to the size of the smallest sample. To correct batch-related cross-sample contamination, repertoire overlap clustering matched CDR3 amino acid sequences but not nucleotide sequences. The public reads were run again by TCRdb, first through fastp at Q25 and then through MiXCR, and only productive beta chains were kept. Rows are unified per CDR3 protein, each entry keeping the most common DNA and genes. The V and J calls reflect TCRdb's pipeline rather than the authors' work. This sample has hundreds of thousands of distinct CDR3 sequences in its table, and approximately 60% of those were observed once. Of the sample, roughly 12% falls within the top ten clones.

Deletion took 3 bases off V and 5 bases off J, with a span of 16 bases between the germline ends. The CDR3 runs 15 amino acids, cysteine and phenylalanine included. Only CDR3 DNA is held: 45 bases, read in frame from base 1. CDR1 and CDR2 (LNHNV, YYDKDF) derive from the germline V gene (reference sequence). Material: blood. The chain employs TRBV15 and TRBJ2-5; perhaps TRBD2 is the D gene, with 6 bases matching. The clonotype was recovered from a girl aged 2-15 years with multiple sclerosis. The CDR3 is CATSSRRVGGETQYF. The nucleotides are TGTGCCACCAGCAGCCGGAGGGTCGGAGGGGAGACCCAGTACTTC.